These 25 T cell receptor beta chains were sequenced from one sample in a study of blood T cell repertoires in COVID-19 (dated by TCRdb to 2019 to 2021). To prepare the library, the immunoSEQ multiplex PCR assay was applied. As stored in TCRdb, this immuneACCESS dataset retains in-frame rearrangements with V and J assigned. A fraction of the clones does not appear; measured against another copy, unresolved V genes explain less than half of the discrepancy, and the remainder lacks a known reason. The sample table holds 270,000 or so clones, of which 65% to 85% were seen once. Clones ranked in the top ten supply 1.4% to 1.5% of the sample. Sequencing was done on a sample of peripheral blood. Receptor source: a human donor with COVID-19, enrolled during active disease. The donor label of this sample is uncertain.

CDR3 residues: CASSVYVGQGEAEAFF. CDR3 nucleotide sequence: TGTGCCAGCAGCGTCTACGTTGGGCAGGGGGAAGCTGAAGCTTTCTTT. The chain carries TRBV5-6 and TRBJ1-1, with 7 bases that match TRBD1. Trimming at V came to 4 bases and at J to 6 bases, leaving 15 bases not matched to a gene. The CDR3 has 16 residues. CDR1 is SGHDT and CDR2 is YYEEEE in the germline V gene.

This chain uses TRBV6-4 with TRBJ1-5; the D is unclear. Germline V gene data show CDR1 as MRHNA and CDR2 as SNTAGT. V gave up 3 bases and J gave up 0 bases, with 6 bases separating them. The CDR3 loop spans 14 amino acids. The CDR3 protein is CASSEEFSNQPQHF. CDR3 sequence (DNA): TGTGCCAGCAGTGAAGAGTTTAGCAATCAGCCCCAGCATTTT.

This sequence joins TRBV10-3 and TRBJ1-1, with D hard to call. From germline, CDR1 is ENHRY and CDR2 SYGVKD. The CDR3 loop spans 13 amino acids. Trimming left V 7 bases short and J 1 base short, with 10 bases between. CDR3 amino acids: CAIKQWQNTEAFF. For the CDR3, the DNA is TGTGCCATCAAACAGTGGCAGAACACTGAAGCTTTCTTT.

This chain uses TRBV5-4 with TRBJ1-2; 11 bases are shared with TRBD1. The CDR3 is 16 residues long. Trimming removed 4 bases from V and 3 bases from J; junction bases left unmatched: 8. The germline CDR1 and CDR2 sequences are SGHNT and YYREEE (reference sequence). DNA for the CDR3: TGTGCCAGCAGCGAGGGACAGGGGGTGTCAGACTATGGCTACACCTTC. Encoded protein: CASSEGQGVSDYGYTF.

The chain links TRBV11-3 to TRBJ2-5; 9 nucleotides agree with TRBD1. The CDR3 is made up of 16 amino acids. Germline CDR1 is SGHNT and CDR2 is YENEEA. After removal of 3 bases from V and 5 bases from J, the junction contained 10 bases not matched to a gene. The DNA for the CDR3 is TGTGCCAGCAGCTTGGGACAGGGAACCCCTGGGGAGACCCAGTACTTC. Amino acids: CASSLGQGTPGETQYF.

In its sample, this clone was seen a few times. The gene calls are TRBV2 and TRBJ1-3; D not certain. V was cut by 1 base and J by 0 bases, with 10 bases left in between. This CDR3 is built from 16 residues. Germline CDR1 SNHLY, CDR2 FYNNEI. The CDR3 loop reads CASSEVQSYSGNTIYF. The DNA of the CDR3 is TGTGCCAGCAGTGAAGTACAGTCGTACTCTGGAAACACCATATATTTT.

The gene calls are TRBV4-3 and TRBJ2-5; D remains unclear. This CDR3 region has 14 residues. CDR1 is LGHNA and CDR2 is YSLEER in the germline V gene. The V end lost 1 base, the J end lost 1 base, and 7 bases lay between the germline ends. Here the CDR3 DNA reads TGCGCCAGCAGCCAAGGTATTTCCCAAGAGACCCAGTACTTC. It yields the protein CASSQGISQETQYF.

J is TRBJ2-7 and V is TRBV5-1, with 9 bases that match TRBD2. The germline gives CDR1 SGHRS, CDR2 YFSETQ. V dropped 2 bases and J dropped 1; count of bases not matched to a gene: 4. The CDR3 is 15 residues long. The DNA for the CDR3 is TGCGCCAGCAGCTTACAGACTAGCGGATCCTACGAGCAGTACTTC. Translation gives CASSLQTSGSYEQYF.

This clone was counted once. The V and J genes are TRBV7-2 and TRBJ2-3; 7 bases are a match to TRBD1. After removal of 5 bases from V and 1 base from J, the junction contained 9 bases not matched to a gene. The CDR3 runs 16 residues. Germline V lookup: CDR1 SGHTA, CDR2 FQGNSA. The CDR3, as DNA: TGTGCCAGCAGCCTACGACAGGGATCGGGCACAGATACGCAGTATTTT. Protein sequence: CASSLRQGSGTDTQYF. Drawing the rest from reference TRBV7-2 and TRBJ2-3, the complete variable domain is GAGVSQSPSNKVTEKGKDVELRCDPISGHTALYWYRQSLGQGLEFLIYFQGNSAPDKSGLPSDRFSAERTGGSVSTLTIQRTQQEDSAVYLCASSLRQGSGTDTQYFGPGTRLTVL.

This clone appeared a single time. V and J are TRBV19 and TRBJ2-3, with 12 bases fitting TRBD1. The germline V gene has CDR1 LNHDA and CDR2 SQIVND (reference sequence). The length of the CDR3 is 15 residues. Trimming took 6 bases from V and 4 from J; bases not matched to a gene: 5. Here the CDR3 reads CASSSGTGGPDTQYF. CDR3 coding DNA: TGTGCCAGTAGCTCCGGGACAGGGGGCCCAGATACGCAGTATTTT.

There are a few counts of this clone. This chain links TRBV5-1 with TRBJ1-2; no clear D gene. The CDR3 is 15 residues long. Germline CDR1 and CDR2: SGHRS and YFSETQ. V shed 0 bases and J shed 4 bases, with 13 bases lying between them. CDR3 bases: TGCGCCAGCAGCTTGGTTGGGGAGGTCAGCTATGGCTACACCTTC. Protein sequence: CASSLVGEVSYGYTF.

This clone was counted once. V and J are TRBV7-3 and TRBJ2-1, with 11 bases aligning to TRBD2. There are 14 residues in the CDR3. The J segment lost 7 bases and the V segment lost 5 bases, leaving 4 bases of the junction unmatched. CDR1 and CDR2 (germline): SGHTA, FQGTGA. The chain's CDR3 is CASSPRLAGNEQFF. The DNA of the CDR3 is TGTGCCAGCAGCCCCAGACTAGCGGGGAATGAGCAGTTCTTC. Full variable domain (rest looked up from reference TRBV7-3 and TRBJ2-1): GAGVSQTPSNKVTEKGKYVELRCDPISGHTALYWYRQSLGQGPEFLIYFQGTGAADDSGLPNDRFFAVRPEGSVSTLKIQRTERGDSAVYLCASSPRLAGNEQFFGPGTRLTVL.

The chain has TRBV9 and TRBJ2-7, with D tentatively TRBD2 (7 bases). The CDR3 spans 15 residues. V was clipped by 4 bases and J by 3 bases, with 17 bases between them. The V gene's germline CDR1 is SGDLS and CDR2 YYNGEE. The DNA for the CDR3 is TGTGCCAGCAGCCATGGGGGGGCAACGGACTACGAGCAGTACTTC. Encoded protein: CASSHGGATDYEQYF.

The chain joins TRBV5-4 to TRBJ1-1; D not resolved. V lost 5 bases and J lost 0, with 8 bases in between. CDR1 and CDR2 from the germline V gene are SGHNT and YYREEE (reference sequence). The CDR3 runs to 13 residues. The CDR3 spells CASSFNMNTEAFF. The CDR3 bases are TGTGCCAGCAGTTTTAATATGAACACTGAAGCTTTCTTT.

This clone was detected a few times. The chain carries TRBV4-3 and TRBJ2-3, with a tentative D call TRBD1 (6 bases). The V end was cut by 1 base, the J end by 6 bases, with 11 bases between. There are 14 residues in the CDR3. CDR1 is LGHNA, CDR2 YSLEER, per germline. The CDR3 region is CASSQAGTPDTQYF. The CDR3 DNA reads TGCGCCAGCAGCCAAGCCGGGACACCGGATACGCAGTATTTT.

The chain is built from TRBV29-1 and TRBJ2-2; weak D call: TRBD2 (6 bases). This CDR3 spans 14 amino acids. Looked up from germline, CDR1 is SQVTM and CDR2 is ANQGSEA. Trimming removed 5 bases at V and 5 bases at J, with 15 bases between. The DNA of the CDR3 is TGCAGCGTTAGCGGAGGGGTTAGGACCGGGGAGCTGTTTTTT. This sequence encodes CSVSGGVRTGELFF.

The chain uses TRBV11-2 and TRBJ2-5, with 10 bases fitting TRBD2. V shed 1 base, J shed 5 bases, and the junction held 13 bases outside the gene matches. Germline lookup yields CDR1 SGHAT and CDR2 FQNNGV. This CDR3 spans 18 amino acids. CDR3: CASSLGLAGVAWLETQYF. The CDR3 DNA follows: TGTGCCAGCAGCTTAGGGCTAGCGGGAGTTGCGTGGCTCGAGACCCAGTACTTC.

The V call is TRBV2, the J call TRBJ1-5; D gene uncertain. This CDR3 has 15 residues. Germline CDR1 reads SNHLY; CDR2 reads FYNNEI. With 5 bases removed from V and 2 bases from J, the gap between germline ends came to 13 bases. The CDR3 DNA sequence: TGTGCCAGCAGTTATGCATCCCGAGGCAATCAGCCCCAGCATTTT. It codes for CASSYASRGNQPQHF.

The chain employs TRBV28 and TRBJ2-7, with TRBD1 as a possible D gene (8 bases). Germline CDR1 MDHEN, CDR2 SYDVKM. V lost 4 bases and J lost 7, with 20 bases in between. The CDR3 is made up of 15 amino acids. CDR3 in amino acids: CASSSPQGAGGEQYF. In DNA form, the CDR3 reads TGTGCCAGCAGTTCCCCCCAGGGGGCCGGGGGGGAGCAGTACTTC. Full variable domain (outside the CDR3, taken from reference TRBV28 and TRBJ2-7): DVKVTQSSRYLVKRTGEKVFLECVQDMDHENMFWYRQDPGLGLRLIYFSYDVKMKEKGDIPEGYSVSREKKERFSLILESASTNQTSMYLCASSSPQGAGGEQYFGPGTRLTVT.

This rearrangement joins TRBV4-3 to TRBJ2-4, with 11 bases aligning to TRBD2. The length of the CDR3 is 21 residues. Per the germline V gene, CDR1 is LGHNA and CDR2 is YSLEER. The junction had 14 bases not matched to a gene; V was cut back by 0 bases and J by 1 base. The CDR3 region is CASSQDLGSGRGLGAKNIQYF. DNA for the CDR3: TGCGCCAGCAGCCAAGATCTGGGTAGCGGGAGGGGGTTGGGGGCCAAAAACATTCAGTACTTC.

The chain uses TRBV10-3 and TRBJ2-3, with TRBD1 matching 10 bases. CDR3 size: 13 residues. Germline loops: CDR1 ENHRY, CDR2 SYGVKD. V shed 6 bases and J 3 bases; nucleotides not matched to a gene: 0. The CDR3 spells CAIRGQGTDTQYF. The CDR3 DNA reads TGTGCCATCAGGGGACAGGGGACAGATACGCAGTATTTT.

V is TRBV9 and J is TRBJ2-7, with 8 bases fitting TRBD2. The germline V gene has CDR1 SGDLS and CDR2 YYNGEE. The CDR3 extends over 15 amino acids. V trimming: 0 bases; J trimming: 1 base; junction bases outside the gene matches: 3. This CDR3 reads CASSVDGRASYEQYF. The CDR3 DNA reads TGTGCCAGCAGCGTAGACGGGAGGGCTTCCTACGAGCAGTACTTC.

J is TRBJ1-5 and V is TRBV4-3; tentatively, D is TRBD1 (6 bases). The CDR3 runs to 14 residues. The germline V and J ends were trimmed by 3 bases and 5 bases, with 11 bases remaining between them. The germline CDR1 and CDR2 sequences are LGHNA and YSLEER. CDR3 bases: TGCGCCAGCAGCCAGATAGGGGGTCATCAGCCCCAGCATTTT. This gives the protein CASSQIGGHQPQHF.

This clone was counted a single time. The chain is built from TRBV12-3 or TRBV12-4 and TRBJ1-1; D not resolved. The CDR3 spans 12 residues. V was shortened by 0 bases and J by 10 bases, with 9 bases between the two germline ends. The CDR3: CASSLALSGAFF. The CDR3 region has the DNA TGTGCCAGCAGTTTAGCGCTAAGCGGAGCTTTCTTT.

The rearrangement joins TRBV6-2 or TRBV6-3 to TRBJ2-7, with 7 bases matching TRBD1. Per the germline V gene, CDR1 is MNHEY and CDR2 is SVGEGT. Trimming at V came to 5 bases and at J to 3 bases, leaving 16 bases not matched to a gene. The CDR3 has 17 residues. The CDR3 DNA reads as TGTGCCAGCAGTCCCGACAGGGTTGGAGTAACTTACTACGAGCAGTACTTC. This encodes CASSPDRVGVTYYEQYF.